Shown below are 32 T cell receptor beta chains from a single sample sequenced in a study of blood T cell repertoires in COVID-19. Method: immunoSEQ multiplex PCR; TCRdb's copy keeps in-frame clones and lacks some. The sample carries some 210,000 clones, 65% to 90% recorded once. Sequenced input: PBMCs or T cells enriched from blood (not recorded which). The source of these receptors is a woman in her 50s with acute COVID-19.

The chain couples TRBV28 to TRBJ1-4; the D gene is possibly TRBD1 (5 bases). The V end was cut by 6 bases, the J end by 2 bases, with 13 bases between. Looked up from germline, CDR1 is MDHEN and CDR2 is SYDVKM. The CDR3 covers 15 residues. CDR3 loop: CASREGRITNEKLFF. CDR3 DNA: TGTGCCAGCAGGGAGGGACGGATTACTAATGAAAAACTGTTTTTT. Looking up the rest from reference TRBV28 and TRBJ1-4 gives the full variable domain: DVKVTQSSRYLVKRTGEKVFLECVQDMDHENMFWYRQDPGLGLRLIYFSYDVKMKEKGDIPEGYSVSREKKERFSLILESASTNQTSMYLCASREGRITNEKLFFGSGTQLSVL.

J is TRBJ2-3 and V is TRBV5-1; 8 nucleotides match TRBD1. Trimming took 4 bases from V and 4 from J; bases not matched to a gene: 5. The CDR3 has 14 amino acids. From germline, CDR1 is SGHRS and CDR2 YFSETQ. The CDR3 bases are TGCGCCAGCAGCCAAGGACAGGGTGCAGATACGCAGTATTTT. Amino acid sequence: CASSQGQGADTQYF.

The chain joins TRBV24-1 to TRBJ2-1; 8 bases align to TRBD2. This CDR3 has 17 residues. The J segment lost 7 bases and the V segment lost 2 bases, leaving 12 bases of the junction unmatched. Germline V gene lookup returns CDR1 KGHDR and CDR2 SFDVKD. The chain's CDR3 is CATSDSGVGLVQNEQFF. The CDR3, as DNA: TGTGCCACCAGTGATTCAGGGGTGGGACTAGTTCAAAATGAGCAGTTCTTC.

The chain has TRBV29-1 and TRBJ2-5; D is uncertain. This CDR3 contains 12 residues. V lost 3 bases and J 2 bases, leaving 7 bases between the germline ends. From germline, CDR1 is SQVTM and CDR2 ANQGSEA. DNA for the CDR3: TGCAGCGTTGACAACAGTCAAGAGACCCAGTACTTC. Its protein is CSVDNSQETQYF.

The V and J genes are TRBV7-2 and TRBJ2-2; TRBD2 aligns across 9 bases. Trimming took 5 bases from V and 6 from J; bases not matched to a gene: 10. The CDR3 covers 16 residues. The germline CDR1 and CDR2 sequences are SGHTA and FQGNSA. Here the CDR3 reads CASSRNGGGAPGELFF. CDR3 bases: TGTGCCAGCAGCAGAAATGGCGGGGGGGCGCCCGGGGAGCTGTTTTTT.

The chain is built from TRBV19 and TRBJ2-2; a possible D gene is TRBD2 (7 bases). The CDR3 loop spans 15 amino acids. V was shortened by 2 bases and J by 2 bases, with 9 bases between the two germline ends. CDR1 and CDR2 from the germline V gene are LNHDA and SQIVND (reference sequence). CDR3 DNA sequence: TGTGCCAGTAGTATACGGGGGGCAAACACCGGGGAGCTGTTTTTT. Translated: CASSIRGANTGELFF.

This chain uses TRBV18 with TRBJ1-2, with D unclear. The V end was cut by 4 bases, the J end by 2 bases, with 14 bases between. Germline CDR1 reads KGHSH; CDR2 reads LQKENI. This CDR3 has 15 amino acids. The CDR3 bases are TGTGCCAGCTCACTCTCGGAGGGAACAAACTATGGCTACACCTTC. Translated, it gives CASSLSEGTNYGYTF.

The V call is TRBV18, the J call TRBJ2-7, with 7 nucleotides matching TRBD1. The CDR3 covers 15 residues. The ends lost 3 bases at V and 5 bases at J; junction bases unmatched: 10. The germline CDR1 and CDR2 sequences are KGHSH and LQKENI. The CDR3 region has the DNA TGTGCCAGCTCACCCGGAGTAAGGGGGCCAGACGAGCAGTACTTC. The encoded protein is CASSPGVRGPDEQYF.

V is TRBV19 and J is TRBJ1-5; D may be TRBD1 (5 bases). CDR1 and CDR2 from the germline V gene are LNHDA and SQIVND (reference sequence). The CDR3 consists of 16 residues. Trimming removed 4 bases at V and 6 bases at J, with 19 bases between. CDR3 nucleotide sequence: TGTGCCAGTAGTAAAGAATTTCGGGACTTAGGTCAGCCCCAGCATTTT. Residues: CASSKEFRDLGQPQHF.

J is TRBJ2-3 and V is TRBV18; tentatively, D is TRBD1 (5 bases). V was pared by 1 base and J by 2 bases, with 13 bases between. The germline V gene has CDR1 KGHSH and CDR2 LQKENI. The CDR3 spans 16 residues. In nucleotides, the CDR3 is TGTGCCAGCTCACCACTCGAACAGGCTATCACAGATACGCAGTATTTT. The encoded protein is CASSPLEQAITDTQYF. The variable domain in full, with the rest retrieved from reference TRBV18 and TRBJ2-3, is NAGVMQNPRHLVRRRGQEARLRCSPMKGHSHVYWYRQLPEEGLKFMVYLQKENIIDESGMPKERFSAEFPKEGPSILRIQQVVRGDSAAYFCASSPLEQAITDTQYFGPGTRLTVL.

This clone was observed a handful of times. The CDR3 protein is CASSPSTRLAAQETQYF. CDR3 bases: TGTGCCAGCTCGCCCTCCACCCGACTAGCGGCACAAGAGACCCAGTACTTC. The chain is built from TRBV18 and TRBJ2-5, with 9 bases that match TRBD2. Germline V lookup: CDR1 KGHSH, CDR2 LQKENI. CDR3 size: 17 residues. V lost 6 bases to trimming and J lost 2 bases; unmatched junction nucleotides: 13.

The chain recombines TRBV6-2 or TRBV6-3 with TRBJ2-3; D uncertain. The CDR3 has 13 residues. CDR1 MNHEY and CDR2 SVGEGT come from the germline V gene. The germline V and J ends were trimmed by 0 bases and 4 bases, with 5 bases remaining between them. Here the CDR3 DNA reads TGTGCCAGCAGTTACTCCGTTCCAGATACGCAGTATTTT. Translated: CASSYSVPDTQYF.

Only a few counts were recorded for this clone. The rearrangement links TRBV28 to TRBJ2-2; 9 bases are shared with TRBD1. J gave up 5 bases and V 6 bases, and 10 bases lay outside the gene matches. The CDR3 length is 16 residues. Germline V gives CDR1 MDHEN, CDR2 SYDVKM. DNA of the CDR3: TGTGCCAGCAGAACACGGGACAGGGTACGGACCGGGGAGCTGTTTTTT. As protein: CASRTRDRVRTGELFF.

The chain is built from TRBV7-2 and TRBJ1-6, with 7 bases fitting TRBD1. The CDR3 consists of 14 residues. Germline values: CDR1 SGHTA, CDR2 FQGNSA. J lost 7 bases, V lost 4 bases, and 4 bases had no gene match. CDR3 nucleotide sequence: TGTGCCAGCAGCTCCAACAGGGGAAATTCACCCCTCCACTTT. Its translation is CASSSNRGNSPLHF.

The chain uses TRBV4-3 and TRBJ2-3, with TRBD2 matching 8 bases. The J segment lost 4 bases and the V segment lost 5 bases, leaving 14 bases of the junction unmatched. The CDR3 extends over 17 amino acids. Germline lookup yields CDR1 LGHNA and CDR2 YSLEER. The CDR3 reads CASSERKSGSDADTQYF. The CDR3 nucleotides are TGCGCCAGCAGCGAACGAAAAAGCGGGAGTGACGCAGATACGCAGTATTTT.

The gene calls are TRBV27 and TRBJ2-6; D is perhaps TRBD2 (5 bases). Germline assignment: CDR1 MNHEY and CDR2 SMNVEV (reference sequence). The CDR3 runs 16 residues. The ends were cut back, 3 bases at V and 4 bases at J, with 13 bases in the middle. The CDR3 coding sequence is TGTGCCAGCAGTTTCATTTCGGGATACGGGGCCAACGTCCTGACTTTC. Translating gives CASSFISGYGANVLTF.

This clone appeared a few times. The chain recombines TRBV18 with TRBJ1-6; the match to TRBD1 covers 8 bases. The germline CDR1 and CDR2 sequences are KGHSH and LQKENI. This CDR3 spans 16 amino acids. After removal of 4 bases from V and 2 bases from J, the junction contained 4 bases not matched to a gene. CDR3 nucleotide sequence: TGTGCCAGCTCACAACAGGGGGGCGCCTATAATTCACCCCTCCACTTT. Protein product: CASSQQGGAYNSPLHF.

The chain joins TRBV7-2 to TRBJ1-1; the D is unclear. Germline loops: CDR1 SGHTA, CDR2 FQGNSA. Trimming pared 2 bases from V and 0 bases from J, leaving 10 bases between. The CDR3 runs 15 residues. The CDR3 coding sequence is TGTGCCAGCAGCTTAATTGGCGGCATGAACACTGAAGCTTTCTTT. This sequence encodes CASSLIGGMNTEAFF.

The chain is built from TRBV6-2 or TRBV6-3 and TRBJ1-4, with no clear D. With 4 bases removed from V and 5 bases from J, the gap between germline ends came to 11 bases. Germline values: CDR1 MNHEY, CDR2 SVGEGT. The CDR3 covers 14 residues. The CDR3 bases are TGTGCCAGCAGTTCGGTCCGGGAGAATGAAAAACTGTTTTTT. Translated, it gives CASSSVRENEKLFF.

The chain is built from TRBV7-6 and TRBJ2-2, with TRBD2 matching over 7 bases. The CDR3 extends over 15 amino acids. Germline assignment: CDR1 SGHVS and CDR2 FNYEAQ. J gave up 5 bases and V 3 bases, and 6 bases lay outside the gene matches. The CDR3 nucleotides are TGTGCCAGCAGCTTGTCGGGGGGTGTGACCGGGGAGCTGTTTTTT. Translation gives CASSLSGGVTGELFF.

CDR3 protein: CASSLTELTDTQYF. The CDR3 nucleotides are TGCGCCAGCAGCTTGACCGAGCTCACAGATACGCAGTATTTT. The J gene is TRBJ2-3, the V gene TRBV5-1; no clear D gene. V gave up 1 base and J gave up 2 bases, with 8 bases separating them. The germline V gene has CDR1 SGHRS and CDR2 YFSETQ. The CDR3 length is 14 residues. Full variable domain (missing parts from reference TRBV5-1 and TRBJ2-3): KAGVTQTPRYLIKTRGQQVTLSCSPISGHRSVSWYQQTPGQGLQFLFEYFSETQRNKGNFPGRFSGRQFSNSRSEMNVSTLELGDSALYLCASSLTELTDTQYFGPGTRLTVL.

This clone was observed a few times. The rearrangement uses TRBV28 and TRBJ1-5; D may be TRBD1 (5 bases). Trimming shortened V by 7 bases and J by 2 bases, and 24 bases separated the two germline ends. The length of the CDR3 is 18 residues. Germline values: CDR1 MDHEN, CDR2 SYDVKM. This chain's CDR3 is CASTPTGVFGSGNQPQHF. For the CDR3, the DNA is TGTGCCAGCACCCCTACGGGGGTGTTCGGTAGCGGCAATCAGCCCCAGCATTTT.

Only a few counts were recorded for this clone. This chain connects TRBV5-4 to TRBJ1-2; TRBD1 matches at 10 bases. V lost 2 bases, J lost 7 bases, and 5 bases stayed unmatched. This CDR3 has 14 residues. In germline, CDR1 is SGHNT, CDR2 YYREEE (reference sequence). In DNA, the CDR3 is TGTGCCAGCAGCTTTTGGACAGGGGGTACTGGCTACACCTTC. This codes for CASSFWTGGTGYTF.

The chain is built from TRBV5-5 and TRBJ1-2; 7 bases line up with TRBD1. This CDR3 has 13 residues. The V segment lost 4 bases and the J segment 2 bases; nucleotides outside the gene matches: 2. Germline loops: CDR1 SGHKS, CDR2 YYEKEE (reference sequence). The CDR3 nucleotides read TGTGCCAGCAGCATGGGACAGAACTATGGCTACACCTTC. This gives the protein CASSMGQNYGYTF.

This chain joins TRBV3-1 (or the pseudogene TRBV3-2) and TRBJ2-7; D not resolved. This CDR3 has 11 residues. With 2 bases removed from V and 3 bases from J, the gap between germline ends came to 2 bases. Germline V gene data show CDR1 as LGHDT and CDR2 as YNNKEL (reference sequence). CDR3 nucleotide sequence: TGTGCCAGCAGCCAACTCTACGAGCAGTACTTC. Protein: CASSQLYEQYF.

The chain combines TRBV4-3 with TRBJ1-4; 7 bases match TRBD1. The junction had 12 bases not matched to a gene; V was cut back by 0 bases and J by 8 bases. Per the germline V gene, CDR1 is LGHNA and CDR2 is YSLEER. CDR3 length equals 17 residues. For the CDR3, the DNA is TGCGCCAGCAGCCAAGATTTTTGGGAGACAGGGTCAGAAAAACTGTTTTTT. It specifies CASSQDFWETGSEKLFF.

The V call is TRBV2, the J call TRBJ1-1, with D unresolved. The CDR3 covers 12 residues. Germline CDR1 is SNHLY and CDR2 is FYNNEI. V was cut by 10 bases and J by 4 bases, with 13 bases left in between. The CDR3 sequence: CATSKISTEAFF. CDR3 nucleotide sequence: TGTGCCACCAGCAAAATTTCCACTGAAGCTTTCTTT.

This clone has just a few counts. The chain joins TRBV5-1 to TRBJ2-1; 8 positions match TRBD1. This CDR3 is 15 amino acids long. V lost 2 bases to trimming and J lost 9 bases; unmatched junction nucleotides: 10. Germline lookup yields CDR1 SGHRS and CDR2 YFSETQ. The CDR3 is CASSLMQGAQGEQFF. CDR3 bases: TGCGCCAGCAGCTTAATGCAGGGGGCACAGGGTGAGCAGTTCTTC.

This clone was detected a few times. The chain recombines TRBV30 with TRBJ1-6; 7 nucleotides match TRBD1. In germline, CDR1 is GTSNPN, CDR2 SVGIG (reference sequence). The CDR3 spans 14 residues. V dropped 4 bases and J dropped 6; count of bases not matched to a gene: 6. The CDR3 coding sequence is TGTGCCTGGAAGGGGACAGCGACTAATTCACCCCTCCACTTT. Protein product: CAWKGTATNSPLHF. Using reference TRBV30 and TRBJ1-6 for the parts outside the CDR3, the full variable domain is SQTIHQWPATLVQPVGSPLSLECTVEGTSNPNLYWYRQAAGRGLQLLFYSVGIGQISSEVPQNLSASRPQDRQFILSSKKLLLSDSGFYLCAWKGTATNSPLHFGNGTRLTVT.

This clone has only a few counts. The CDR3 sequence is CASSSGTGNQPQHF. The CDR3 coding sequence is TGTGCCAGCAGCTCCGGGACAGGCAATCAGCCCCAGCATTTT. The chain has TRBV7-2 and TRBJ1-5; 7 nucleotides align to TRBD1. CDR3 length: 14 residues. Germline V lookup: CDR1 SGHTA, CDR2 FQGNSA. V shed 4 bases, J shed 2 bases, and the junction held 2 bases outside the gene matches. Full variable domain (remainder filled in from reference TRBV7-2 and TRBJ1-5): GAGVSQSPSNKVTEKGKDVELRCDPISGHTALYWYRQSLGQGLEFLIYFQGNSAPDKSGLPSDRFSAERTGGSVSTLTIQRTQQEDSAVYLCASSSGTGNQPQHFGDGTRLSIL.

J is TRBJ2-3 and V is TRBV30; possibly TRBD2 for D (7 bases). Germline loops: CDR1 GTSNPN, CDR2 SVGIG (reference sequence). This CDR3 comprises 15 residues. Trimming took off 2 bases at V and 1 base at J, with 13 bases between the two ends. CDR3 in amino acids: CAWSLGAGGTDTQYF. CDR3 DNA sequence: TGTGCCTGGAGTTTGGGGGCGGGGGGCACAGATACGCAGTATTTT.

This clone was observed once. This sequence joins TRBV19 and TRBJ2-5; D gene ambiguous. Trimming pared 3 bases from V and 5 bases from J, leaving 10 bases between. Looked up from germline, CDR1 is LNHDA and CDR2 is SQIVND (reference sequence). The CDR3 contains 13 residues. This CDR3 reads CASSMMPRETQYF. CDR3 DNA: TGTGCCAGTAGTATGATGCCGCGGGAGACCCAGTACTTC.